This passage covers 12 T cell receptor beta chains from one sample sequenced in a study of early T cells in non-severe SARS-CoV-2 infection. Each CDR3 protein gets one entry after TCRdb re-called the 5' RACE reads with MiXCR. This table holds about 80,000 distinct CDR3 sequences, 9.5% to 15% found once. Sequenced material: whole blood. The receptors were gathered from an adult who was a healthcare worker with PCR-confirmed SARS-CoV-2 infection or an uninfected control (not recorded which).

The table lists this clonotype with many counts. The V gene is TRBV6-2 or TRBV6-3, the J gene TRBJ2-5, with 13 bases matching TRBD2. Trimming at V came to 4 bases and at J to 3 bases, leaving 8 bases not matched to a gene. The CDR3 covers 17 residues. Germline assignment: CDR1 MNHEY and CDR2 SVGEGT. The CDR3 region is CASSSSGLAGVEETQYF. The CDR3 DNA is TGTGCCAGCAGTTCTTCAGGACTAGCGGGAGTCGAAGAGACCCAGTACTTC.

This clonotype was observed a few times. The chain employs TRBV7-9 and TRBJ1-2; no clear D. Looked up from germline, CDR1 is SEHNR and CDR2 is FQNEAQ (reference sequence). The V and J ends lost 4 bases and 2 bases respectively, with 8 bases between them. This CDR3 spans 13 amino acids. CDR3 sequence reads: CASSSPPNYGYTF. In DNA form, the CDR3 reads TGTGCCAGCAGCTCTCCACCGAACTATGGCTACACCTTC.

This clonotype was detected only a few times. The chain uses TRBV29-1 and TRBJ1-2, with unresolved D. This CDR3 is built from 12 residues. The germline V and J ends were trimmed by 5 bases and 8 bases, with 15 bases remaining between them. Germline assignment: CDR1 SQVTM and CDR2 ANQGSEA. CDR3 nucleotides: TGCAGCGTTTCTGGGTCCCTTCACGGCTACACCTTC. Translation: CSVSGSLHGYTF.

This clonotype turned up a few times. This chain links TRBV10-3 with TRBJ2-7; 9 positions agree with TRBD2. The V gene end was trimmed by 2 bases and the J gene end by 3 bases; junction bases not matched to a gene: 2. Germline V lookup: CDR1 ENHRY, CDR2 SYGVKD. The CDR3 covers 14 residues. The CDR3 is CAISEGTSSYEQYF. In DNA form, the CDR3 reads TGTGCCATCAGTGAGGGGACTAGCAGCTACGAGCAGTACTTC.

This clonotype has just a few counts. The V and J genes are TRBV20-1 and TRBJ2-7; D call uncertain. V lost 2 bases to trimming and J lost 2 bases, with 7 bases between them. This CDR3 has 12 residues. Germline lookup yields CDR1 DFQATT and CDR2 SNEGSKA (reference sequence). The CDR3 protein is CSARMDAYEQYF. Written as DNA, the CDR3 is TGCAGTGCTAGAATGGACGCCTACGAGCAGTACTTC.

The V call is TRBV6-2 or TRBV6-3, the J call TRBJ2-2; 9 nucleotides agree with TRBD2. CDR3 size: 17 residues. Germline V gene sequence: CDR1 MNHEY, CDR2 SVGEGT. The junction had 13 bases not matched to a gene; V was cut back by 5 bases and J by 6 bases. Here the CDR3 DNA reads TGTGCCAGCAGTCCCAATGCGGCGGGGGGGCCCTCCGGGGAGCTGTTTTTT. Its protein product is CASSPNAAGGPSGELFF.

The chain joins TRBV6-9 to TRBJ2-3; D possibly corresponds to TRBD1 (5 bases). With 2 bases removed from V and 0 bases from J, the gap between germline ends came to 9 bases. Germline lookup yields CDR1 MNHGY and CDR2 SVAAGI. The CDR3 consists of 15 residues. The CDR3 DNA follows: TGTGCCAGCAGTTATAGGGGCAGAAGCACAGATACGCAGTATTTT. Its translation is CASSYRGRSTDTQYF.

The sample holds many counts of this clonotype. This sequence joins TRBV27 and TRBJ1-1; 9 bases are shared with TRBD1. J gave up 3 bases and V 5 bases, and 10 bases lay outside the gene matches. The germline V gene encodes CDR1 MNHEY and CDR2 SMNVEV (reference sequence). The CDR3 runs to 16 residues. The CDR3 DNA reads as TGTGCCAGCAGTACCTGGACAGGGGCGGGGGACACTGAAGCTTTCTTT. It is translated as CASSTWTGAGDTEAFF.

V gene TRBV12-3 or TRBV12-4 combines with J gene TRBJ2-7; 8 nucleotides line up with TRBD1. The CDR3 contains 17 residues. Trimming took 2 bases from V and 8 from J; bases not matched to a gene: 17. This chain's CDR3 is CASSLRTGTGFSSKQYF. The CDR3 DNA reads as TGTGCCAGCAGTTTAAGGACAGGGACCGGATTTAGCTCGAAGCAGTACTTC.

This clonotype came up a few times. V is TRBV19 and J is TRBJ2-7; D not resolved. Trimming took 5 bases from V and 6 from J, leaving 17 bases between them. Germline CDR1 LNHDA, CDR2 SQIVND (reference sequence). The CDR3 covers 14 residues. The CDR3 bases are TGTGCCAGTAGTCCCCGAACTACTCTAGGCGAGCAGTACTTC. It is translated as CASSPRTTLGEQYF.

The genes are TRBV28 and TRBJ2-3; D is possibly TRBD1 (6 bases). Deletions cut 7 bases from V and 2 bases from J, with 25 bases between. Germline CDR1 reads MDHEN; CDR2 reads SYDVKM. This CDR3 spans 18 amino acids. The CDR3 nucleotides are TGTGCCAGCATTTCTCCCCTGGGACAACGAACGAACACAGATACGCAGTATTTT. Translated, it gives CASISPLGQRTNTDTQYF.

This clonotype was observed many times. The chain has TRBV29-1 and TRBJ2-3; D possibly uses TRBD1 or TRBD2 (5 bases each). CDR1 and CDR2 from the germline V gene are SQVTM and ANQGSEA. The V end was cut by 6 bases, the J end by 4 bases, with 14 bases between. This CDR3 has 13 residues. The CDR3 nucleotides read TGCAGCGTCTGGGGACCGATTGCAGATACGCAGTATTTT. Its protein is CSVWGPIADTQYF.